This is a list of T cell receptor beta chains from one sample in a study of blood T cell repertoires in COVID-19. The assay was immunoSEQ multiplex PCR, and TCRdb's table has in-frame clones only and misses some. The repertoire holds about 200,000 clones, with around four fifths as singletons. What was sequenced was peripheral blood. Receptors were obtained from a woman older than 75 with COVID-19, enrolled during active disease. Each CDR3 is given with its conserved first and last residue. A D gene is named only where the DNA matches it firmly. Some rows have no size entry. The others give once, few or many, or a class for an expanded clone.

CDR3aa: CASSSPYRGTYGYTF
CDR3nt: TGTGCCAGCAGCTCGCCTTACAGGGGTACTTATGGCTACACCTTC
v_gene: TRBV5-4
abundance: .
j_gene: TRBJ1-2
d_gene: TRBD1

CDR3aa: CASSRRETGVADTQYF
CDR3nt: TGTGCCAGCAGCCGAAGAGAGACAGGGGTCGCAGATACGCAGTATTTT
v_gene: TRBV3-1/TRBV3-2
abundance: .
j_gene: TRBJ2-3
d_gene: TRBD1

CDR3aa: CASSQDPSGRGSREKLFF
CDR3nt: TGCGCCAGCAGCCAAGACCCCTCGGGCAGGGGATCTAGGGAAAAACTGTTTTTT
v_gene: TRBV4-1
abundance: .
j_gene: TRBJ1-4
d_gene: .

CDR3aa: CAWDRNRGTTYEQYF
CDR3nt: TGTGCCTGGGATAGAAACAGGGGCACAACCTACGAGCAGTACTTC
v_gene: TRBV30
abundance: once
j_gene: TRBJ2-7
d_gene: TRBD1

CDR3aa: CASSQESFGTGIGNTIYF
CDR3nt: TGTGCCAGCAGCCAAGAGAGTTTCGGGACAGGTATAGGAAACACCATATATTTT
v_gene: TRBV3-1/TRBV3-2
abundance: few
j_gene: TRBJ1-3
d_gene: TRBD1

CDR3aa: CASSVGDSYNEQFF
CDR3nt: TGTGCCAGCAGCGTCGGAGACTCCTACAATGAGCAGTTCTTC
v_gene: TRBV9
abundance: .
j_gene: TRBJ2-1
d_gene: .

CDR3aa: CASSDGGTEAFF
CDR3nt: TGTGCCAGCAGTGACGGGGGCACTGAAGCTTTCTTT
v_gene: TRBV28
abundance: .
j_gene: TRBJ1-1
d_gene: .

CDR3aa: CATRARRNQPQHF
CDR3nt: TGTGCCACCCGGGCAAGGAGGAATCAGCCCCAGCATTTT
v_gene: TRBV6-5
abundance: .
j_gene: TRBJ1-5
d_gene: .

CDR3aa: CASSRGAGDQPQHF
CDR3nt: TGTGCCAGCTCGCGGGGGGCGGGGGATCAGCCCCAGCATTTT
v_gene: TRBV18
abundance: .
j_gene: TRBJ1-5
d_gene: .

CDR3aa: CASSPPRTGGTSGYTF
CDR3nt: TGTGCCAGCAGTCCCCCCCGGACAGGGGGAACCTCGGGCTACACCTTC
v_gene: TRBV28
abundance: .
j_gene: TRBJ1-2
d_gene: TRBD1

CDR3aa: CASSSVTGGTEAFF
CDR3nt: TGTGCCAGCAGCTCGGTGACAGGGGGTACGGAGGCTTTCTTT
v_gene: TRBV7-9
abundance: few
j_gene: TRBJ1-1
d_gene: TRBD1

CDR3aa: CASSGFAGNTEAFF
CDR3nt: TGTGCCTCGTCAGGCTTCGCGGGGAACACTGAAGCTTTCTTT
v_gene: TRBV28
abundance: few
j_gene: TRBJ1-1
d_gene: .

CDR3aa: CAISELTSGYNEQFF
CDR3nt: TGTGCCATCAGTGAACTGACTAGCGGTTACAATGAGCAGTTCTTC
v_gene: TRBV10-3
abundance: .
j_gene: TRBJ2-1
d_gene: TRBD2

CDR3aa: CASSLGGASGNTIYF
CDR3nt: TGTGCCAGCAGTTTAGGAGGGGCGTCTGGAAACACCATATATTTT
v_gene: TRBV28
abundance: .
j_gene: TRBJ1-3
d_gene: .

CDR3aa: CASSLADTEAFF
CDR3nt: TGTGCCAGCAGCTTGGCGGACACTGAAGCTTTCTTT
v_gene: TRBV5-4
abundance: .
j_gene: TRBJ1-1
d_gene: .

CDR3aa: CASSLGRTEAFF
CDR3nt: TGTGCCAGCAGCCTCGGGAGGACTGAAGCTTTCTTT
v_gene: TRBV3-1/TRBV3-2
abundance: .
j_gene: TRBJ1-1
d_gene: .

CDR3aa: CASSQPGLATPTGFF
CDR3nt: TGTGCCAGCAGCCAACCGGGACTAGCTACCCCCACTGGGTTCTTC
v_gene: TRBV6-2/TRBV6-3
abundance: .
j_gene: TRBJ2-1
d_gene: TRBD2

CDR3aa: CASSFRTGASEQYF
CDR3nt: TGTGCCAGCAGCTTTCGGACAGGAGCGAGTGAGCAGTACTTC
v_gene: TRBV11-2
abundance: .
j_gene: TRBJ2-7
d_gene: TRBD1

CDR3aa: CASSEAGGSIYEQYF
CDR3nt: TGTGCCAGCAGTGAAGCGGGAGGTTCTATCTACGAGCAGTACTTC
v_gene: TRBV6-1
abundance: .
j_gene: TRBJ2-7
d_gene: .

CDR3aa: CASSRNSGTNTQYF
CDR3nt: TGCGCCAGCAGCCGGAATAGCGGGACCAATACGCAGTATTTT
v_gene: TRBV4-3
abundance: .
j_gene: TRBJ2-3
d_gene: TRBD2

CDR3aa: CATTPWDRGGGQFF
CDR3nt: TGTGCCACCACTCCTTGGGACAGGGGAGGTGGGCAGTTCTTC
v_gene: TRBV15
abundance: once
j_gene: TRBJ2-1
d_gene: TRBD1

CDR3aa: CASSVGWRGSSYNEQFF
CDR3nt: TGTGCCAGCAGCGTAGGATGGCGGGGTAGCTCCTACAATGAGCAGTTCTTC
v_gene: TRBV9
abundance: .
j_gene: TRBJ2-1
d_gene: .

CDR3aa: CASSLRGLDEKLFF
CDR3nt: TGTGCCAGCAGCTTAAGGGGGCTTGATGAAAAACTGTTTTTT
v_gene: TRBV5-5
abundance: .
j_gene: TRBJ1-4
d_gene: TRBD1

CDR3aa: CASSLGQGAGNEQFF
CDR3nt: TGCGCCAGCAGCTTGGGACAGGGGGCGGGAAATGAGCAGTTCTTC
v_gene: TRBV5-1
abundance: .
j_gene: TRBJ2-1
d_gene: TRBD1

CDR3aa: CASSLVQGRSGNTIYF
CDR3nt: TGTGCCAGCAGCTTAGTACAGGGCCGCTCTGGAAACACCATATATTTT
v_gene: TRBV7-8
abundance: .
j_gene: TRBJ1-3
d_gene: .

CDR3aa: CASSYNRGRNSWYGYTF
CDR3nt: TGTGCCAGCAGTTATAACAGGGGGAGGAACTCTTGGTATGGCTACACCTTC
v_gene: TRBV6-2/TRBV6-3
abundance: .
j_gene: TRBJ1-2
d_gene: TRBD1

CDR3aa: CATSDPGQDYGYTF
CDR3nt: TGTGCCACCAGTGACCCGGGACAGGACTATGGCTACACCTTC
v_gene: TRBV24-1
abundance: .
j_gene: TRBJ1-2
d_gene: TRBD1

CDR3aa: CASSFNQDRIYGYTF
CDR3nt: TGCGCCAGCAGTTTTAACCAGGACAGGATCTATGGCTACACCTTC
v_gene: TRBV5-1
abundance: .
j_gene: TRBJ1-2
d_gene: TRBD1

CDR3aa: CASSFPGEETQYF
CDR3nt: TGCGCCAGCAGCTTCCCAGGGGAAGAGACCCAGTACTTC
v_gene: TRBV5-1
abundance: .
j_gene: TRBJ2-5
d_gene: .

CDR3aa: CASSAGQGSNYGYTF
CDR3nt: TGTGCCAGCAGCGCGGGACAGGGTTCTAACTATGGCTACACCTTC
v_gene: TRBV6-5
abundance: .
j_gene: TRBJ1-2
d_gene: TRBD1

CDR3aa: CASSWGGTGNDEQYF
CDR3nt: TGTGCCAGCAGTTGGGGGGGGACAGGGAACGACGAGCAGTACTTC
v_gene: TRBV6-2/TRBV6-3
abundance: .
j_gene: TRBJ2-7
d_gene: TRBD1

CDR3aa: CASSKGRGTSYEQYF
CDR3nt: TGTGCCAGCAGTAAGGGGAGGGGGACTTCCTACGAGCAGTACTTC
v_gene: TRBV6-5
abundance: .
j_gene: TRBJ2-7
d_gene: .

CDR3aa: CASSKSQGETQYF
CDR3nt: TGCGCCAGCAGTAAATCGCAGGGGGAGACCCAGTACTTC
v_gene: TRBV5-1
abundance: .
j_gene: TRBJ2-5
d_gene: .

CDR3aa: CASSYSGSMNTEAFF
CDR3nt: TGTGCCAGCAGTTACTCGGGCAGCATGAACACTGAAGCTTTCTTT
v_gene: TRBV6-5
abundance: .
j_gene: TRBJ1-1
d_gene: .

CDR3aa: CASIGGLDSPLHF
CDR3nt: TGTGCCAGCATCGGGGGATTGGATTCACCCCTCCACTTT
v_gene: TRBV6-6
abundance: .
j_gene: TRBJ1-6
d_gene: .

CDR3aa: CASSSTGTDTQYF
CDR3nt: TGTGCCAGCAGCTCGACAGGCACAGATACGCAGTATTTT
v_gene: TRBV7-9
abundance: .
j_gene: TRBJ2-3
d_gene: .

CDR3aa: CASSPRSGLHGYTF
CDR3nt: TGTGCCAGCAGCCCAAGGTCGGGGTTGCATGGCTACACCTTC
v_gene: TRBV7-2
abundance: once
j_gene: TRBJ1-2
d_gene: .

CDR3aa: CASSPLGGSSYEQYF
CDR3nt: TGTGCCAGCAGTCCACTCGGGGGGAGCTCCTACGAGCAGTACTTC
v_gene: TRBV28
abundance: .
j_gene: TRBJ2-7
d_gene: TRBD2

CDR3aa: CASRRGDGLNEAFF
CDR3nt: TGTGCCAGTCGCAGGGGGGATGGATTAAATGAAGCTTTCTTT
v_gene: TRBV19
abundance: .
j_gene: TRBJ1-1
d_gene: TRBD1

CDR3aa: CASSQTTGAGYTF
CDR3nt: TGTGCCAGCAGCCAAACGACAGGGGCGGGCTACACCTTC
v_gene: TRBV3-1/TRBV3-2
abundance: .
j_gene: TRBJ1-2
d_gene: TRBD1

CDR3aa: CAWSDEGGVPDTQYF
CDR3nt: TGTGCCTGGAGTGATGAGGGGGGGGTTCCAGATACGCAGTATTTT
v_gene: TRBV30
abundance: .
j_gene: TRBJ2-3
d_gene: .

CDR3aa: CASRPQGGGYGYTF
CDR3nt: TGTGCCAGCAGGCCACAGGGGGGCGGCTATGGCTACACCTTC
v_gene: TRBV2
abundance: .
j_gene: TRBJ1-2
d_gene: TRBD1

CDR3aa: CASSQGLVNTEAFF
CDR3nt: TGCGCCAGCAGCCAAGGGCTAGTGAACACTGAAGCTTTCTTT
v_gene: TRBV4-1
abundance: .
j_gene: TRBJ1-1
d_gene: .

CDR3aa: CASSLDVLTGELFF
CDR3nt: TGTGCCAGCAGCTTGGATGTTCTTACCGGGGAGCTGTTTTTT
v_gene: TRBV5-4
abundance: few
j_gene: TRBJ2-2
d_gene: .

CDR3aa: CATSRERVGGVGNTEAFF
CDR3nt: TGTGCCACCAGCAGAGAGCGGGTCGGGGGAGTCGGGAACACTGAAGCTTTCTTT
v_gene: TRBV15
abundance: .
j_gene: TRBJ1-1
d_gene: .

CDR3aa: CASINSAGAFF
CDR3nt: TGTGCCAGCATTAACTCGGCTGGCGCTTTCTTT
v_gene: TRBV6-5
abundance: .
j_gene: TRBJ1-1
d_gene: .

CDR3aa: CASMRGGTGELFF
CDR3nt: TGTGCCAGCATGAGAGGGGGCACCGGGGAGCTGTTTTTT
v_gene: TRBV2
abundance: .
j_gene: TRBJ2-2
d_gene: .

CDR3aa: CASSSTSYEQYF
CDR3nt: TGTGCCAGTAGTTCTACTTCCTACGAGCAGTACTTC
v_gene: TRBV19
abundance: .
j_gene: TRBJ2-7
d_gene: .

CDR3aa: CASSLGTSGGSSTDTQYF
CDR3nt: TGCGCCAGCAGCTTGGGGACTAGCGGGGGTAGCAGCACAGATACGCAGTATTTT
v_gene: TRBV5-1
abundance: .
j_gene: TRBJ2-3
d_gene: TRBD2

CDR3aa: CASTTGTVRGGGNEQFF
CDR3nt: TGCGCCAGCACCACGGGGACTGTTAGAGGTGGGGGCAATGAGCAGTTCTTC
v_gene: TRBV5-1
abundance: .
j_gene: TRBJ2-1
d_gene: .

CDR3aa: CASSSAPGTGELFF
CDR3nt: TGTGCCAGCAGCTCAGCCCCGGGCACCGGGGAGCTGTTTTTT
v_gene: TRBV7-3
abundance: .
j_gene: TRBJ2-2
d_gene: .

CDR3aa: CASSFRPGGGYTF
CDR3nt: TGTGCCAGCAGTTTCCGACCGGGAGGGGGCTACACCTTC
v_gene: TRBV12-3/TRBV12-4
abundance: .
j_gene: TRBJ1-2
d_gene: .

CDR3aa: CASSTGGGSGYNEQFF
CDR3nt: TGCGCCAGCAGCACCGGTGGTGGTAGCGGATACAATGAGCAGTTCTTC
v_gene: TRBV5-1
abundance: .
j_gene: TRBJ2-1
d_gene: .

CDR3aa: CSASFPGGAGELFF
CDR3nt: TGCAGTGCTAGTTTTCCGGGGGGGGCCGGGGAGCTGTTTTTT
v_gene: TRBV20-1
abundance: .
j_gene: TRBJ2-2
d_gene: TRBD2

CDR3aa: CASRETSGGSYEQYF
CDR3nt: TGTGCCAGCAGGGAGACTAGCGGGGGGAGCTACGAGCAGTACTTC
v_gene: TRBV6-4
abundance: .
j_gene: TRBJ2-7
d_gene: TRBD2

CDR3aa: CASLLAGDEQFF
CDR3nt: TGTGCCAGTTTACTAGCGGGGGATGAGCAGTTCTTC
v_gene: TRBV18
abundance: few
j_gene: TRBJ2-1
d_gene: TRBD2

CDR3aa: CASSSLGVGAGELFF
CDR3nt: TGTGCCAGCAGCTCCTTGGGAGTGGGTGCCGGGGAGCTGTTTTTT
v_gene: TRBV6-4
abundance: .
j_gene: TRBJ2-2
d_gene: .

CDR3aa: CASSEPGSKGYEQYF
CDR3nt: TGTGCCAGCAGTGAGCCAGGAAGTAAAGGCTACGAGCAGTACTTC
v_gene: TRBV25-1
abundance: .
j_gene: TRBJ2-7
d_gene: .

CDR3aa: CASSRTSGYTGELFF
CDR3nt: TGTGCCAGCAGTCGGACTAGCGGTTACACCGGGGAGCTGTTTTTT
v_gene: TRBV3-1/TRBV3-2
abundance: .
j_gene: TRBJ2-2
d_gene: TRBD2